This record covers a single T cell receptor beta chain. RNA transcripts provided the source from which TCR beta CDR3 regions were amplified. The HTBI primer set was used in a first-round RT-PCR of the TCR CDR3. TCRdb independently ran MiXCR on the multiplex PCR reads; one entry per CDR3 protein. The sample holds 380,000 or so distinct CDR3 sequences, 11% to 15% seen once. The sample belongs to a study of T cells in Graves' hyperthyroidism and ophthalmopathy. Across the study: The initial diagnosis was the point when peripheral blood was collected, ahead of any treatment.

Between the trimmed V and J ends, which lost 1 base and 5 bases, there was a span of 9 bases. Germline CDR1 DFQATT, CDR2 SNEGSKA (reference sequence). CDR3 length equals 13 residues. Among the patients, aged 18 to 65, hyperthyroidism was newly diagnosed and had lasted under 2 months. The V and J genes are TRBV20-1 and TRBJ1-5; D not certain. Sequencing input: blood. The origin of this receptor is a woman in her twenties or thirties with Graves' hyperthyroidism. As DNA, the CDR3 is TGCAGTGCTAGAGGCCGTACCGATCAGCCCCAGCATTTT. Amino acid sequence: CSARGRTDQPQHF.